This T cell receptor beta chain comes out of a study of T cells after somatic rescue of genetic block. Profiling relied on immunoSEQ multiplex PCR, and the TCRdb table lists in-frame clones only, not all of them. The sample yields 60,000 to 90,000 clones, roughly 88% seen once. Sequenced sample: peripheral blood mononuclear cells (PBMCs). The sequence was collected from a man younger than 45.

As DNA, the CDR3 is TGTGCCAGCAGTTGGAGCACAGATACGCAGTATTTT. Amino acids: CASSWSTDTQYF. The V and J genes are TRBV28 and TRBJ2-3; D gene ambiguous. Germline CDR1 reads MDHEN; CDR2 reads SYDVKM. V lost 4 bases, J lost 0 bases, and 2 bases lay in between. This CDR3 spans 12 amino acids.